These 16 T cell receptor beta chains originate from one sample sequenced in a study of identical twins. TCRdb processed the 5' RACE reads anew with MiXCR; each CDR3 protein has one entry. The sample yields roughly 230,000 distinct CDR3 sequences, about 8% seen once. These data were also filed under a second study, of yellow fever vaccine responses in identical twins.

The sample consisted of CD8+ T cells sorted from blood. These receptors were taken from a woman aged 18-30 years in good health.

This clonotype was seen at least ten times. V is TRBV15 and J is TRBJ1-1; D call uncertain. The CDR3 spans 13 residues. V was cut by 0 bases and J by 4 bases, with 6 bases left in between. Looked up from germline, CDR1 is LNHNV and CDR2 is YYDKDF (reference sequence). CDR3 loop: CATSRDWGTEAFF. The CDR3 DNA follows: TGTGCCACCAGCAGAGATTGGGGCACTGAAGCTTTCTTT.

This clonotype was picked up one time. The chain is built from TRBV29-1 and TRBJ2-5; possibly TRBD2 for D (6 bases). From germline, CDR1 is SQVTM and CDR2 ANQGSEA. The V end was cut by 1 base, the J end by 4 bases, with 10 bases between. The CDR3 is 13 residues long. CDR3 residues: CSVEVLAAETQYF. The DNA of the CDR3 is TGCAGCGTTGAAGTACTAGCCGCAGAGACCCAGTACTTC.

This clonotype appeared many times. This rearrangement joins TRBV12-3 or TRBV12-4 to TRBJ2-7; D perhaps matches TRBD2 (5 bases). Trimming left V 6 bases short and J 3 bases short, with 21 bases between. The CDR3 is 16 amino acids. DNA for the CDR3: TGTGCCAGCAGCCCCCCGGGTAGGGAAGGGAGCTACGAGCAGTACTTC. It encodes CASSPPGREGSYEQYF.

The rearrangement joins TRBV4-1 to TRBJ2-7; 11 positions match TRBD2. This CDR3 spans 15 amino acids. CDR1 and CDR2 (germline): MGHRA, YSYEKL. The V segment lost 4 bases and the J segment 2 bases; nucleotides outside the gene matches: 4. The CDR3 DNA follows: TGCGCCAGCAGCCGTCTAGCGGGGGGTACCTACGAGCAGTACTTC. Translating gives CASSRLAGGTYEQYF.

The CDR3, as DNA: TGTGCCAGCAGCTTACCCAGGGTTCCCTACGAGCAGTACTTC. Residues: CASSLPRVPYEQYF. The chain carries TRBV7-9 and TRBJ2-7, with D possibly TRBD1 on 5 matching bases. Trimming removed 2 bases at V and 2 bases at J, with 10 bases between. In germline, CDR1 is SEHNR, CDR2 FQNEAQ (reference sequence). The CDR3 is 14 amino acids.

Ten or more counts support this clonotype. The V call is TRBV28, the J call TRBJ1-5; possibly TRBD1 for D (6 bases). The germline V gene encodes CDR1 MDHEN and CDR2 SYDVKM. The CDR3 has 14 amino acids. Between the trimmed V and J ends, which lost 8 bases and 7 bases, there was a span of 18 bases. The CDR3 spells CASAAGAGHQPQHF. Written as DNA, the CDR3 is TGTGCCAGCGCCGCGGGGGCAGGACACCAGCCCCAGCATTTT.

The chain carries TRBV4-2 and TRBJ1-1; D is perhaps TRBD1 (6 bases). CDR3 length equals 15 residues. In germline, CDR1 is LGHNA, CDR2 YNFKEQ. V lost 2 bases and J 4 bases, leaving 14 bases between the germline ends. In nucleotides, the CDR3 is TGTGCCAGCAGCCAACTCCAACAGGGTAGCACTGAAGCTTTCTTT. It specifies CASSQLQQGSTEAFF.

A remark on this clonotype: This may be a read error, as it is one base from a much larger clone. The chain links TRBV4-1 to TRBJ2-1; 9 nucleotides agree with TRBD2. Germline V gene sequence: CDR1 MGHRA, CDR2 YSYEKL. With V trimmed by 3 bases and J by 7 bases, 7 bases remained unmatched. This CDR3 has 15 residues. In nucleotides, the CDR3 is TGCGCCAGCAGCCAGGCTAGCGGGGTTATGAATGAGCAGTTCTTC. The encoded protein is CASSQASGVMNEQFF.

V gene TRBV6-1 combines with J gene TRBJ2-1; no firm D call. CDR1 MNHNS and CDR2 SASEGT come from the germline V gene. Trimming took off 3 bases at V and 4 bases at J, with 7 bases between the two ends. There are 13 residues in the CDR3. CDR3 in DNA: TGTGCCAGCAGTGACGGCACTTACAATGAGCAGTTCTTC. It encodes CASSDGTYNEQFF.

The genes are TRBV4-3 and TRBJ1-5; 9 bases align to TRBD1. Germline values: CDR1 LGHNA, CDR2 YSLEER. The CDR3 spans 15 residues. V was pared by 4 bases and J by 1 base, with 2 bases of the junction left unmatched. The CDR3 bases are TGCGCCAGCAGCCCCGGACAGGGGAGCAATCAGCCCCAGCATTTT. This encodes CASSPGQGSNQPQHF.

The V and J genes are TRBV7-6 and TRBJ2-2; the match to TRBD1 covers 7 bases. V was clipped by 1 base and J by 3 bases; unmatched bases: 2. This CDR3 region has 15 residues. Germline CDR1 is SGHVS and CDR2 is FNYEAQ. CDR3 bases: TGTGCCAGCAGCTTAGACAGGGGACACACCGGGGAGCTGTTTTTT. Its translation: CASSLDRGHTGELFF. The entire variable domain, with the rest obtained from reference TRBV7-6 and TRBJ2-2, is as follows: GAGVSQSPRYKVTKRGQDVALRCDPISGHVSLYWYRQALGQGPEFLTYFNYEAQQDKSGLPNDRFSAERPEGSISTLTIQRTEQRDSAMYRCASSLDRGHTGELFFGEGSRLTVL.

This clonotype occurred a few times. The rearrangement uses TRBV20-1 and TRBJ1-6, with D maybe TRBD1 (6 bases). The germline V and J ends were trimmed by 3 bases and 7 bases, with 19 bases remaining between them. The length of the CDR3 is 16 residues. From germline, CDR1 is DFQATT and CDR2 SNEGSKA (reference sequence). The CDR3 region has the DNA TGCAGTGCTAGGGCCCCGGGGGCCGATCCAAATTCACCCCTCCACTTT. Translating gives CSARAPGADPNSPLHF.

The chain employs TRBV7-9 and TRBJ2-1; D is unresolved. The CDR3 is made up of 13 amino acids. Between the trimmed V and J ends, which lost 6 bases and 9 bases, there was a span of 15 bases. Germline V gene data show CDR1 as SEHNR and CDR2 as FQNEAQ (reference sequence). CDR3 protein: CASSLVVAPEQFF. Written as DNA, the CDR3 is TGTGCCAGCAGTCTAGTAGTTGCTCCTGAGCAGTTCTTC.

The chain recombines TRBV6-2 or TRBV6-3 with TRBJ2-5, with a possible D match to TRBD2 (5 bases). Trimming took off 2 bases at V and 1 base at J, with 8 bases between the two ends. Germline lookup yields CDR1 MNHEY and CDR2 SVGEGT. The CDR3 sequence is 14 residues long. CDR3 sequence (DNA): TGTGCCAGCAGTTACCCGGGATTCCAAGAGACCCAGTACTTC. It specifies CASSYPGFQETQYF.

This clonotype has a count of ten or more. This chain joins TRBV7-9 and TRBJ2-1; 12 nucleotides agree with TRBD2. The trim removed 5 bases at V and 4 bases at J, leaving 6 bases unmatched. The CDR3 sequence is 16 residues long. Germline loops: CDR1 SEHNR, CDR2 FQNEAQ (reference sequence). CDR3 loop: CASSPWTSGKYNEQFF. DNA for the CDR3: TGTGCCAGCAGCCCGTGGACTAGCGGGAAATACAATGAGCAGTTCTTC.

The chain couples TRBV28 to TRBJ2-7; 9 nucleotides align to TRBD1. From germline, CDR1 is MDHEN and CDR2 SYDVKM. J lost 2 bases, V lost 6 bases, and 5 bases had no gene match. CDR3 length equals 14 residues. The CDR3 loop is CASRTGTGTYEQYF. Written as DNA, the CDR3 is TGTGCCAGCAGAACCGGGACAGGGACCTACGAGCAGTACTTC.